A single sample is the source of the 10 T cell receptor beta chains below, sequenced in a study of CD4+ T cells in melanoma. TCRdb keeps only in-frame clones here, not all; method: immunoSEQ multiplex PCR. This sample has over 100,000 clones, with roughly 90% found just once. Material: peripheral blood. The receptors here all came from a human donor with melanoma.

The V gene is TRBV11-3, the J gene TRBJ2-7, with 8 bases that match TRBD2. This CDR3 is 15 amino acids long. The junction had 13 bases not matched to a gene; V was cut back by 5 bases and J by 7 bases. Germline V lookup: CDR1 SGHNT, CDR2 YENEEA. CDR3 coding DNA: TGTGCCAGCAGCCCCGGCGGAGCGGGAGTAAATGAGCAGTACTTC. Protein sequence: CASSPGGAGVNEQYF.

This clone was seen a handful of times. This rearrangement joins TRBV30 to TRBJ1-6, with 9 bases identical to TRBD1. The CDR3 sequence is 14 residues long. CDR1 is GTSNPN, CDR2 SVGIG, per germline (reference sequence). J lost 7 bases, V lost 7 bases, and 8 bases had no gene match. This CDR3 is CAFTPGTGNSPLHF. CDR3 DNA sequence: TGTGCCTTCACTCCCGGGACAGGGAATTCACCCCTCCACTTT. The full variable domain, in which reference TRBV30 and TRBJ1-6 provide the parts outside the CDR3, is SQTIHQWPATLVQPVGSPLSLECTVEGTSNPNLYWYRQAAGRGLQLLFYSVGIGQISSEVPQNLSASRPQDRQFILSSKKLLLSDSGFYLCAFTPGTGNSPLHFGNGTRLTVT.

The chain joins TRBV5-5 to TRBJ1-2, with 10 bases fitting TRBD1. CDR3 length: 13 residues. The ends lost 2 bases at V and 6 bases at J; junction bases unmatched: 1. Germline assignment: CDR1 SGHKS and CDR2 YYEKEE (reference sequence). The CDR3 loop is CASSLGTGDGYTF. The CDR3 nucleotides are TGTGCCAGCAGCTTAGGGACAGGGGATGGCTACACCTTC.

V is TRBV7-3 and J is TRBJ2-1; 11 bases fit TRBD2. The germline CDR1 and CDR2 sequences are SGHTA and FQGTGA. This CDR3 is built from 15 residues. After removal of 5 bases from V and 2 bases from J, the junction contained 2 bases not matched to a gene. CDR3 region: CASSLTSGAYNEQFF. In DNA form, the CDR3 reads TGTGCCAGCAGCCTGACTAGCGGGGCCTACAATGAGCAGTTCTTC.

The chain carries TRBV6-5 and TRBJ2-7; 8 bases fit TRBD1. CDR3 length: 15 amino acids. Losses at the gene ends were 7 bases for V and 3 bases for J; bases not matched to a gene: 11. Per germline, CDR1 MNHEY and CDR2 SVGAGI. CDR3 sequence (DNA): TGTGCCAGCACCGAGAGGACAGGGAATTTCTACGAGCAGTACTTC. Amino acids: CASTERTGNFYEQYF.

This sequence joins TRBV28 and TRBJ2-6; 8 nucleotides agree with TRBD2. The germline V gene encodes CDR1 MDHEN and CDR2 SYDVKM. This CDR3 spans 20 amino acids. The V and J ends lost 1 base and 0 bases, in that order; junction bases with no gene match: 11. The CDR3 coding sequence is TGTGCCAGCAGTTTATCCCCCCTAGCGGGCCTAACCTCTGGGGCCAACGTCCTGACTTTC. Its protein is CASSLSPLAGLTSGANVLTF.

This chain uses TRBV14 with TRBJ1-1; D might be TRBD1 (6 bases). V gave up 0 bases and J gave up 10 bases, with 15 bases separating them. Germline assignment: CDR1 SGHDN and CDR2 FVKESK. This CDR3 has 14 residues. The CDR3 bases are TGTGCCAGCAGCCAAGAAACAGGGACTTTGAGAGCTTTCTTT. Its translation: CASSQETGTLRAFF.

V gene TRBV7-3 combines with J gene TRBJ1-6; 8 bases agree with TRBD1. Per the germline V gene, CDR1 is SGHTA and CDR2 is FQGTGA. V shed 8 bases, J shed 12 bases, and the junction held 9 bases outside the gene matches. The CDR3 loop spans 13 amino acids. The CDR3 is CASAGTGSEPLHF. For the CDR3, the DNA is TGTGCCAGCGCCGGGACAGGCTCAGAACCCCTCCACTTT.

The sample holds one count of this clone. Here the CDR3 reads CSVDAGNDEQYF. The CDR3 bases are TGCAGCGTTGACGCAGGGAACGACGAGCAGTACTTC. V and J are TRBV29-1 and TRBJ2-7, with a tentative D call TRBD1 (5 bases). Between the trimmed V and J ends, which lost 3 bases and 5 bases, there was a span of 11 bases. Germline CDR1 SQVTM, CDR2 ANQGSEA. The CDR3 consists of 12 residues.

The rearrangement links TRBV19 to TRBJ2-1, with no clear D. The germline gives CDR1 LNHDA, CDR2 SQIVND (reference sequence). The CDR3 is made up of 15 amino acids. V gave up 3 bases and J gave up 0 bases, with 9 bases separating them. The DNA of the CDR3 is TGTGCCAGTAGTATGTTCAGTTACTCCTACAATGAGCAGTTCTTC. It specifies CASSMFSYSYNEQFF.